The 12 T cell receptor beta chains given below trace back to one sample, sequenced in a study of radiation and T cells in renal cell carcinoma. TCRdb's table, derived via immunoSEQ multiplex PCR, lists solely in-frame clones and lacks some. Of under 100,000 clones in the sample, around 80% were seen once. Time point specified: blood 4 weeks post-SBRT, at nephrectomy. The treatment denotes: 15 Gy SBRT to primary tumor, nephrectomy 4 weeks later. The starting material was blood, obtained from a patient whose treatment included radiotherapy and nephrectomy. These receptors were collected from a man aged 55 to 69 with renal cell carcinoma.

This clone was seen only a few times. The chain recombines TRBV7-9 with TRBJ2-3, with D perhaps assigned TRBD1 or TRBD2 (5 bases each). V gave up 4 bases and J gave up 4 bases, with 18 bases separating them. CDR1 SEHNR and CDR2 FQNEAQ come from the germline V gene (reference sequence). The CDR3 spans 16 residues. The CDR3 nucleotides read TGTGCCAGCAGCTCGAGGGCCGGGGCGAAGTCAGATACGCAGTATTTT. Its protein product is CASSSRAGAKSDTQYF.

This chain links TRBV27 with TRBJ2-7; no clear D gene. Trimming removed 6 bases from V and 3 bases from J, with 15 bases in between. CDR3 length: 14 residues. The germline CDR1 and CDR2 sequences are MNHEY and SMNVEV (reference sequence). CDR3 nucleotides: TGTGCCAGCAGGCCAGCCGGGCCTATCTACGAGCAGTACTTC. It specifies CASRPAGPIYEQYF.

In this sample, this clone turned up a few times. The rearrangement uses TRBV6-1 and TRBJ2-5, with no clear D. Trimming removed 1 base at V and 10 bases at J, with 13 bases between. There are 13 residues in the CDR3. Looked up from germline, CDR1 is MNHNS and CDR2 is SASEGT. As DNA, the CDR3 is TGTGCCAGCAGTGAAGAGGGCCACCTGAGCCAGTACTTC. It encodes CASSEEGHLSQYF.

V and J are TRBV2 and TRBJ2-7, with a weak D call TRBD1 (6 bases). The germline CDR1 and CDR2 sequences are SNHLY and FYNNEI. Trimming removed 3 bases at V and 0 bases at J, with 12 bases between. The CDR3 is 15 amino acids. The chain's CDR3 is CASSDRRGSSYEQYF. DNA for the CDR3: TGTGCCAGCAGTGATCGCAGGGGCAGCTCCTACGAGCAGTACTTC.

The J gene is TRBJ2-3, the V gene TRBV2; 11 bases line up with TRBD2. V was clipped by 3 bases and J by 5 bases; unmatched bases: 7. Germline V lookup: CDR1 SNHLY, CDR2 FYNNEI. The CDR3 extends over 16 amino acids. CDR3 nucleotides: TGTGCCAGCAGTGAGAACGTCCTAGCGGGAGGAGATACGCAGTATTTT. Amino acids: CASSENVLAGGDTQYF.

The rearrangement links TRBV4-3 to TRBJ1-4, with D perhaps TRBD1 (5 bases). The CDR3 spans 16 residues. Trimming pared 0 bases from V and 5 bases from J, leaving 13 bases between. CDR1 is LGHNA and CDR2 is YSLEER in the germline V gene. DNA of the CDR3: TGCGCCAGCAGCCAAGAAAACACAGGAGGAAATGAAAAACTGTTTTTT. Protein product: CASSQENTGGNEKLFF.

This clone was found a few times. This chain links TRBV7-8 with TRBJ2-7; D gene ambiguous. This CDR3 has 16 residues. Looked up from germline, CDR1 is SGHVS and CDR2 is FQNEAQ. The V and J ends lost 1 base and 5 bases respectively, with 18 bases between them. The CDR3 coding sequence is TGTGCCAGCAGCTTAGGGATCGGCGCAGGTCCACACGAGCAGTACTTC. This translates into CASSLGIGAGPHEQYF.

The chain recombines TRBV29-1 with TRBJ2-7; 12 nucleotides line up with TRBD2. In germline, CDR1 is SQVTM, CDR2 ANQGSEA. The V gene end was trimmed by 6 bases and the J gene end by 1 base; junction bases not matched to a gene: 4. There are 14 residues in the CDR3. The CDR3 bases are TGCAGCGTCCAGACTAGCGGGGGTTCCTACGAGCAGTACTTC. Encoded protein: CSVQTSGGSYEQYF.

The rearrangement uses TRBV7-8 and TRBJ1-4; D remains ambiguous. The CDR3 consists of 14 residues. The germline gives CDR1 SGHVS, CDR2 FQNEAQ. V was pared by 2 bases and J by 2 bases, with 6 bases between. CDR3 in amino acids: CASSLRDTNEKLFF. The CDR3 coding sequence is TGTGCCAGCAGCTTAAGGGATACTAATGAAAAACTGTTTTTT.

The chain carries TRBV6-1 and TRBJ2-1; TRBD1 matches 8 bases. The junction had 11 bases not matched to a gene; V was cut back by 8 bases and J by 11 bases. This CDR3 comprises 13 residues. Germline-derived CDR1 and CDR2 are MNHNS and SASEGT. The CDR3 is CASVRTGSQKQFF. DNA for the CDR3: TGTGCCAGCGTCCGGACAGGGTCCCAAAAGCAGTTCTTC.

V usage is TRBV28 and J usage is TRBJ2-3, with 7 bases identical to TRBD1. The CDR3 covers 15 residues. The V gene's germline CDR1 is MDHEN and CDR2 SYDVKM. J lost 3 bases, V lost 4 bases, and 7 bases had no gene match. The CDR3 region has the DNA TGTGCCAGCAGTTCGACAGGGCCTTTTACAGATACGCAGTATTTT. Amino acid sequence: CASSSTGPFTDTQYF. Full variable domain (outside the CDR3, taken from reference TRBV28 and TRBJ2-3): DVKVTQSSRYLVKRTGEKVFLECVQDMDHENMFWYRQDPGLGLRLIYFSYDVKMKEKGDIPEGYSVSREKKERFSLILESASTNQTSMYLCASSSTGPFTDTQYFGPGTRLTVL.

The chain is built from TRBV28 and TRBJ2-5; 7 bases align to TRBD1. CDR1 is MDHEN, CDR2 SYDVKM, per germline. The CDR3 spans 14 residues. J lost 6 bases, V lost 6 bases, and 10 bases had no gene match. The CDR3 coding sequence is TGTGCCAGCAGACGAACAGGGGACGCGCAGACCCAGTACTTC. Protein product: CASRRTGDAQTQYF.